One and the same sample provided the 5 T cell receptor beta chains below, sequenced in a study of CD8 T cells in Susac syndrome. When the RNA was reverse transcribed, random hexamers were used with an input of about 0.5 to 1 ug. TCRdb re-derived calls from the immunoSEQ multiplex PCR reads in MiXCR, one entry per CDR3 protein. The sample contains about 120,000 distinct CDR3 sequences, about 90% of which appear only once. The sample taken for sequencing was CD8+ T cells from PBMCs. The receptors were gathered from a human donor in good health.

V gene TRBV4-1 combines with J gene TRBJ2-3, with 10 positions matching TRBD1. The CDR3 is 16 residues long. CDR1 is MGHRA and CDR2 is YSYEKL in the germline V gene. The V segment lost 0 bases and the J segment 4 bases; nucleotides outside the gene matches: 4. CDR3 sequence (DNA): TGCGCCAGCAGCCAAGATACCGGGACAGGGGCAGATACGCAGTATTTT. Protein: CASSQDTGTGADTQYF.

The rearrangement joins TRBV4-3 to TRBJ2-2, with TRBD2 matching over 9 bases. CDR3 length equals 15 residues. Germline V gives CDR1 LGHNA, CDR2 YSLEER. V lost 8 bases and J lost 3; bases outside the gene matches: 7. Here the CDR3 reads CASRGGRADTGELFF. CDR3 in DNA: TGCGCCAGCCGGGGCGGGAGGGCGGACACCGGGGAGCTGTTTTTT.

The gene calls are TRBV20-1 and TRBJ2-2; 11 bases are a match to TRBD2. CDR3 size: 17 residues. J lost 2 bases, V lost 4 bases, and 9 bases had no gene match. Germline lookup yields CDR1 DFQATT and CDR2 SNEGSKA (reference sequence). CDR3 sequence: CSANNPSGGQNTGELFF. DNA of the CDR3: TGCAGTGCTAATAACCCTAGCGGGGGGCAAAACACCGGGGAGCTGTTTTTT.

A single count supports this clonotype. The chain has TRBV19 and TRBJ2-1, with D perhaps TRBD1 (6 bases). In germline, CDR1 is LNHDA, CDR2 SQIVND (reference sequence). The CDR3 has 14 residues. Trimming shortened V by 9 bases and J by 0 bases, and 12 bases separated the two germline ends. CDR3 residues: CASTLGGSYNEQFF. In DNA form, the CDR3 reads TGTGCCAGCACTCTAGGGGGCTCCTACAATGAGCAGTTCTTC.

This clonotype was seen once. The V and J genes are TRBV7-9 and TRBJ2-7; no clear D. CDR1 is SEHNR and CDR2 is FQNEAQ in the germline V gene (reference sequence). CDR3 length: 17 residues. The V end lost 7 bases, the J end lost 2 bases, and 24 bases lay between the germline ends. CDR3 residues: CASTRSQSSLMPYEQYF. Written as DNA, the CDR3 is TGTGCCAGCACCCGTTCCCAGTCCAGCTTGATGCCCTACGAGCAGTACTTC.